This T cell receptor beta chain was sequenced in a study of PD-L1 blockade in urothelial cancer. The overall study: Beginning in about 2014, patients received atezolizumab, given as 1,200 mg intravenously every 3 weeks. After treatment start, blood was analyzed at 3 weeks (second dose) and at 6 weeks. Each blood sample yielded a median of 141,255 T cells. Study results and limitations: At the 3-week point, tumor-associated blood clones expanded more in durable-benefit patients.

This clone occurred a few times. Its matching antigen is unknown. TCRdb's table, derived via immunoSEQ multiplex PCR, lists solely in-frame clones and lacks some. The sample lists about 50,000 clones; about 86% were seen once. Germline-derived CDR1 and CDR2 are SGHTA and FQGNSA. The CDR3 is 15 residues long. V lost 6 bases, J lost 8 bases, and 7 bases stayed unmatched. Time point reported: pretreatment peripheral blood. This rearrangement joins TRBV7-2 to TRBJ1-4; TRBD1 matches 12 bases. The receptor was derived from a man aged 55 to 70 with urothelial cancer. The sample consisted of PBMCs, taken around atezolizumab (anti-PD-L1) treatment. CDR3: CASSTRGTGGEKLFF. DNA for the CDR3: TGTGCCAGCAGTACCCGCGGGACAGGGGGCGAAAAACTGTTTTTT. The variable domain in full, completed from reference TRBV7-2 and TRBJ1-4, reads GAGVSQSPSNKVTEKGKDVELRCDPISGHTALYWYRQSLGQGLEFLIYFQGNSAPDKSGLPSDRFSAERTGGSVSTLTIQRTQQEDSAVYLCASSTRGTGGEKLFFGSGTQLSVL.